The 8 T cell receptor beta chains below were found in one sample sequenced in a study of neurological immune-mediated disorders. TCRdb re-analysed the 5' RACE reads in MiXCR, keeping a single row per CDR3 protein. The table has roughly 120,000 distinct CDR3 sequences, more than 2.5% seen once. Sample: PBMCs. The receptors were sampled from a woman in her thirties with multiple sclerosis.

This clonotype has a count of ten or more. V and J are TRBV20-1 and TRBJ2-1; 9 nucleotides match TRBD2. Germline values: CDR1 DFQATT, CDR2 SNEGSKA (reference sequence). V was pared by 8 bases and J by 6 bases, with 11 bases of the junction left unmatched. This CDR3 comprises 14 residues. CDR3 nucleotides: TGCAGTTTTCGCGGGAGGGTCGGAACCAATGAGCAGTTCTTC. Its protein is CSFRGRVGTNEQFF.

Many counts were recorded for this clonotype. The chain joins TRBV7-6 to TRBJ2-1; 10 nucleotides align to TRBD2. The trim removed 0 bases at V and 7 bases at J, leaving 6 bases unmatched. CDR3 length equals 16 residues. Germline-derived CDR1 and CDR2 are SGHVS and FNYEAQ. The CDR3 region is CASSLAGSGGANEQFF. The CDR3 nucleotides are TGTGCCAGCAGCTTAGCCGGAAGCGGGGGGGCGAATGAGCAGTTCTTC.

The table lists this clonotype with a few counts. The chain links TRBV7-6 to TRBJ1-1; D not certain. V was trimmed by 4 bases and J by 6 bases, leaving 18 bases between them. This CDR3 has 15 amino acids. CDR1 and CDR2 from the germline V gene are SGHVS and FNYEAQ. CDR3 region: CASSSGPGEVAEAFF. In nucleotides, the CDR3 is TGTGCCAGCAGCTCCGGACCAGGCGAAGTCGCTGAAGCTTTCTTT. Based on the CDR3 plus reference TRBV7-6 and TRBJ1-1, the full variable domain is GAGVSQSPRYKVTKRGQDVALRCDPISGHVSLYWYRQALGQGPEFLTYFNYEAQQDKSGLPNDRFSAERPEGSISTLTIQRTEQRDSAMYRCASSSGPGEVAEAFFGQGTRLTVV.

This clonotype appeared many times. This chain connects TRBV20-1 to TRBJ1-4; 7 bases map to TRBD1. This CDR3 has 17 residues. Germline CDR1 DFQATT, CDR2 SNEGSKA (reference sequence). The ends lost 1 base at V and 8 bases at J; junction bases unmatched: 16. For the CDR3, the DNA is TGCAGTGCTAGAGGTCTTACAGGGGAGGGGGTTGGCGAAAAACTGTTTTTT. As protein: CSARGLTGEGVGEKLFF.

This clonotype was detected ten times or more. The rearrangement uses TRBV20-1 and TRBJ1-6, with 8 bases aligning to TRBD1. Per germline, CDR1 DFQATT and CDR2 SNEGSKA (reference sequence). J gave up 8 bases and V 4 bases, and 10 bases lay outside the gene matches. This CDR3 comprises 15 residues. The CDR3 nucleotides are TGCAGTGCTACATCGCGGACAGGGTTGTATTCACCCCTCCACTTT. This codes for CSATSRTGLYSPLHF.

This clonotype was picked up many times. This chain links TRBV7-2 with TRBJ1-6, with unresolved D. In germline, CDR1 is SGHTA, CDR2 FQGNSA. The CDR3 is 14 residues long. Trimming cost V 3 bases and J 5 bases, with 8 bases left between them. CDR3 nucleotide sequence: TGTGCCAGCAGCTTCGGCAGTAATAATTCACCCCTCCACTTT. This translates into CASSFGSNNSPLHF.

This clonotype showed up many times. CDR3 DNA: TGCAGTGCCACGGGGGTGGTCTTGGGGACCCAGTACTTC. It codes for CSATGVVLGTQYF. The genes are TRBV20-1 and TRBJ2-5; perhaps TRBD2 as D (6 bases). Looked up from germline, CDR1 is DFQATT and CDR2 is SNEGSKA (reference sequence). The length of the CDR3 is 13 residues. The V end lost 6 bases, the J end lost 7 bases, and 18 bases lay between the germline ends.

The table lists this clonotype with many counts. The chain recombines TRBV20-1 with TRBJ1-1; 8 bases fit TRBD1. The CDR3 covers 14 residues. Losses at the gene ends were 8 bases for V and 3 bases for J; bases not matched to a gene: 11. Per germline, CDR1 DFQATT and CDR2 SNEGSKA (reference sequence). CDR3: CSPYSGGGYTEAFF. The DNA for the CDR3 is TGCAGTCCATACTCAGGGGGCGGGTACACTGAAGCTTTCTTT.